Below, 14 T cell receptor beta chains from the same sample are listed, as sequenced in a study of blood T cell repertoires in COVID-19. Measured with immunoSEQ multiplex PCR; TCRdb has only the in-frame clones, and not every one. This repertoire shows roughly 150,000 clones, roughly 73% found once; its top ten account for approximately 2.6%. The sequencing sample was made of peripheral blood. These receptor sequences come from a man aged 65 to 85 with acute or convalescent COVID-19.

The V call is TRBV6-2 or TRBV6-3, the J call TRBJ2-7; possible D gene TRBD1, 5 bases. The germline gives CDR1 MNHEY, CDR2 SVGEGT. CDR3 length equals 15 residues. With 2 bases removed from V and 6 bases from J, the gap between germline ends came to 17 bases. The CDR3 coding sequence is TGTGCCAGCAGTTACGTGGGGCCAAGTACACCCGAGCAGTACTTC. It translates to CASSYVGPSTPEQYF.

The V gene is TRBV19, the J gene TRBJ1-3, with D possibly TRBD1 on 6 matching bases. This CDR3 has 15 amino acids. Germline V CDR1 and CDR2: LNHDA, SQIVND (reference sequence). V was cut by 3 bases and J by 2 bases, with 11 bases left in between. This CDR3 is CASSILGGPGNTIYF. The CDR3 DNA reads as TGTGCCAGTAGTATTCTAGGGGGACCTGGAAACACCATATATTTT.

The genes are TRBV29-1 and TRBJ2-7; 11 positions match TRBD1. Trimming at V came to 5 bases and at J to 4 bases, leaving 10 bases not matched to a gene. The germline V gene encodes CDR1 SQVTM and CDR2 ANQGSEA. The CDR3 contains 15 residues. As DNA, the CDR3 is TGCAGCGTTCTCCCCGGGACAGGGGGAAGATACGAGCAGTACTTC. It codes for CSVLPGTGGRYEQYF.

This clone was seen a few times. This sequence joins TRBV6-6 and TRBJ1-1; 7 bases fit TRBD1. Germline CDR1 is MNHNY and CDR2 is SVGAGI (reference sequence). After removal of 4 bases from V and 4 bases from J, the junction contained 3 bases not matched to a gene. This CDR3 is built from 13 residues. This chain's CDR3 is CASSFQGGTEAFF. CDR3 sequence (DNA): TGTGCCAGCAGTTTTCAGGGGGGCACTGAAGCTTTCTTT.

J is TRBJ2-7 and V is TRBV5-1, with D possibly matching TRBD2 (5 bases). V was shortened by 0 bases and J by 4 bases, with 8 bases between the two germline ends. This CDR3 has 13 residues. Germline CDR1 SGHRS, CDR2 YFSETQ. The CDR3 nucleotides are TGCGCCAGCAGCTTGGATTCGGGATACGAGCAGTACTTC. It encodes CASSLDSGYEQYF.

The chain employs TRBV7-3 and TRBJ2-1, with TRBD2 matching over 9 bases. This CDR3 contains 15 residues. Per germline, CDR1 SGHTA and CDR2 FQGTGA. The V segment lost 5 bases and the J segment 3 bases; nucleotides outside the gene matches: 5. This chain's CDR3 is CASSQNSGSYNEQFF. The CDR3, as DNA: TGTGCCAGCAGCCAAAATAGCGGGAGCTACAATGAGCAGTTCTTC.

In DNA, the CDR3 is TGTGCCAGCAGCAGCGGAGCGGACAGATTCTATGGCTACACCTTC. Protein: CASSSGADRFYGYTF. V is TRBV5-4 and J is TRBJ1-2; TRBD1 might be the D (6 bases). The CDR3 runs 15 residues. CDR1 and CDR2 from the germline V gene are SGHNT and YYREEE (reference sequence). Trimming pared 4 bases from V and 4 bases from J, leaving 17 bases between. Filled out from reference TRBV5-4 and TRBJ1-2, the complete variable domain reads ETGVTQSPTHLIKTRGQQVTLRCSSQSGHNTVSWYQQALGQGPQFIFQYYREEENGRGNFPPRFSGLQFPNYSSELNVNALELDDSALYLCASSSGADRFYGYTFGSGTRLTVV.

This chain uses TRBV7-9 with TRBJ2-1; 7 bases match TRBD2. Trimming cost V 5 bases and J 0 bases; bases outside gene matches: 7. The CDR3 spans 16 residues. CDR1 is SEHNR and CDR2 is FQNEAQ in the germline V gene (reference sequence). This chain's CDR3 is CASSPLAASSYNEQFF. CDR3 DNA sequence: TGTGCCAGCAGCCCGCTAGCGGCAAGCTCCTACAATGAGCAGTTCTTC.

V gene TRBV19 combines with J gene TRBJ1-5, with TRBD1 matching 7 bases. The germline CDR1 and CDR2 sequences are LNHDA and SQIVND (reference sequence). V shed 6 bases and J 6 bases; nucleotides not matched to a gene: 11. CDR3 length: 15 amino acids. Written as DNA, the CDR3 is TGTGCCAGTAGCTCCGGACAGGAAGGTGGTCAGCCCCAGCATTTT. This sequence encodes CASSSGQEGGQPQHF.

CDR3 amino acids: CASSPQGYQETQYF. The CDR3 nucleotides are TGCGCCAGCAGCCCACAGGGGTACCAAGAGACCCAGTACTTC. The chain is built from TRBV5-1 and TRBJ2-5; 7 bases line up with TRBD1. Looked up from germline, CDR1 is SGHRS and CDR2 is YFSETQ. The CDR3 length is 14 residues. After removal of 4 bases from V and 0 bases from J, the junction contained 3 bases not matched to a gene.

The rearrangement uses TRBV24-1 and TRBJ2-5, with no clear D. CDR1 KGHDR and CDR2 SFDVKD come from the germline V gene. The CDR3 consists of 14 residues. V was cut by 1 base and J by 4 bases, with 9 bases left in between. The CDR3 nucleotides read TGTGCCACCAGTGATTTCCTGGCGGTAGAGACCCAGTACTTC. Translated: CATSDFLAVETQYF.

This clone was counted a single time. The chain carries TRBV7-2 and TRBJ1-2; D gene unclear. The CDR3 contains 12 residues. Trimming cost V 5 bases and J 2 bases, with 6 bases left between them. CDR1 and CDR2 from the germline V gene are SGHTA and FQGNSA. The CDR3: CASSSSNYGYTF. In DNA form, the CDR3 reads TGTGCCAGCAGCAGTAGCAACTATGGCTACACCTTC.

The chain employs TRBV19 and TRBJ1-1, with D possibly matching TRBD1 (5 bases). Germline lookup yields CDR1 LNHDA and CDR2 SQIVND (reference sequence). The CDR3 spans 16 residues. V lost 7 bases and J 0 bases, leaving 18 bases between the germline ends. The CDR3 bases are TGTGCCAGTAAGGTTATGGTAGGGGCTTTGAACACTGAAGCTTTCTTT. Residues: CASKVMVGALNTEAFF.

The V and J genes are TRBV6-5 and TRBJ1-3; D possibly corresponds to TRBD1 (6 bases). V was pared by 0 bases and J by 4 bases, with 13 bases between. The CDR3 covers 16 residues. The germline V gene has CDR1 MNHEY and CDR2 SVGAGI. The CDR3, as DNA: TGTGCCAGCAGTTACTCGTCAGGGGCTGGAGGAAACACCATATATTTT. It yields the protein CASSYSSGAGGNTIYF.